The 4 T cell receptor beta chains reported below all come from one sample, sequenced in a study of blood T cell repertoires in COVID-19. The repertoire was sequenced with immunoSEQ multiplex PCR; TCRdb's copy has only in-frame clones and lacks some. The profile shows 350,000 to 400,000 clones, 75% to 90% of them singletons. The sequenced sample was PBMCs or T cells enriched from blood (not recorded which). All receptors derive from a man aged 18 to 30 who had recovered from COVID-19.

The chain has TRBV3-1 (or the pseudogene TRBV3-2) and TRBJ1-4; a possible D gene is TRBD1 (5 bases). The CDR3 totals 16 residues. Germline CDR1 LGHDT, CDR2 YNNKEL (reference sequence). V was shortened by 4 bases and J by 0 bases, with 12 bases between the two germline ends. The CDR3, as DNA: TGTGCCAGCAGCCGGGGGGGATCTGCAACTAATGAAAAACTGTTTTTT. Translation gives CASSRGGSATNEKLFF.

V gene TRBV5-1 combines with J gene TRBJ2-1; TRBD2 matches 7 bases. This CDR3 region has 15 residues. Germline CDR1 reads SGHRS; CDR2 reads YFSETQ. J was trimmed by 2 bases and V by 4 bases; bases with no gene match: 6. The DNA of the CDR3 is TGCGCCAGCAGCCTCAGCGGGGCCCCCTACAATGAGCAGTTCTTC. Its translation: CASSLSGAPYNEQFF. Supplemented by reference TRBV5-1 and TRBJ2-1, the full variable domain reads KAGVTQTPRYLIKTRGQQVTLSCSPISGHRSVSWYQQTPGQGLQFLFEYFSETQRNKGNFPGRFSGRQFSNSRSEMNVSTLELGDSALYLCASSLSGAPYNEQFFGPGTRLTVL.

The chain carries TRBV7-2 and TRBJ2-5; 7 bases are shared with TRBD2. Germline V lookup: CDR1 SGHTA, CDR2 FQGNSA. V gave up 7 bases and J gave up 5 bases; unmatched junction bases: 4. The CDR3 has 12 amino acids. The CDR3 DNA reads TGTGCCAGCACACTAGCGTTTGAGACCCAGTACTTC. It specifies CASTLAFETQYF.

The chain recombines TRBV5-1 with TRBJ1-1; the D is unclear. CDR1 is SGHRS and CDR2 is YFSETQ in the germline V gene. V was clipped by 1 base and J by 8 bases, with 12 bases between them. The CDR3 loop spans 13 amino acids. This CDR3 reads CASSLSTLREAFF. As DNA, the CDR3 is TGCGCCAGCAGCTTGAGCACCCTGCGGGAAGCTTTCTTT.